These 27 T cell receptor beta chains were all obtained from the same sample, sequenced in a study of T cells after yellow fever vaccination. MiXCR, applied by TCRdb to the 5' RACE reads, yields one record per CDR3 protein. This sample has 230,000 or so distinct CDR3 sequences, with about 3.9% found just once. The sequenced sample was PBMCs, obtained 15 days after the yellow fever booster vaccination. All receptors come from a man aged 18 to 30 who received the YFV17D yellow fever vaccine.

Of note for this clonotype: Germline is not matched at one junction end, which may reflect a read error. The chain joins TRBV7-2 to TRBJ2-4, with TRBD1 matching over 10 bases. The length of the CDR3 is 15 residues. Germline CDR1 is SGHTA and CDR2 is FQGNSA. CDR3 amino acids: CASGLEGQGGTIQYF. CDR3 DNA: TGTGCCAGCGGCTTGGAAGGACAGGGGGGGACCATTCAGTACTTC.

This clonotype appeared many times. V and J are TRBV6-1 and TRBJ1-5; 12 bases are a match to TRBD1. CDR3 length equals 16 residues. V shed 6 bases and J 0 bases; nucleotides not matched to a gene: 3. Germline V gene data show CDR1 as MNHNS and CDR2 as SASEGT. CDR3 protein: CASRGQGAYSNQPQHF. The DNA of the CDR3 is TGTGCCAGCAGGGGACAGGGGGCATATAGCAATCAGCCCCAGCATTTT.

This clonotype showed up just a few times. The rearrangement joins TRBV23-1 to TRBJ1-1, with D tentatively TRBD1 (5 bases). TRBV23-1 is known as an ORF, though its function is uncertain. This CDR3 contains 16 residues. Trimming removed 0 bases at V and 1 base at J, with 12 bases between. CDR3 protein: CASSQSRAQGNTEAFF. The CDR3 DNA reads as TGCGCCAGCAGTCAATCCCGAGCCCAGGGGAACACTGAAGCTTTCTTT.

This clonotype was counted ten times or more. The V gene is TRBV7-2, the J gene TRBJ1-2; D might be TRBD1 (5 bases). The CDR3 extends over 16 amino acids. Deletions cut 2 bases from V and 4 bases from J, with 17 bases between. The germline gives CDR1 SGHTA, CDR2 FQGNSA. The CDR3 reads CASSLSVTAEFYGYTF. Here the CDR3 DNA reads TGTGCCAGCAGCTTAAGTGTGACAGCGGAATTCTATGGCTACACCTTC. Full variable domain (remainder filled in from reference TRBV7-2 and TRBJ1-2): GAGVSQSPSNKVTEKGKDVELRCDPISGHTALYWYRQSLGQGLEFLIYFQGNSAPDKSGLPSDRFSAERTGGSVSTLTIQRTQQEDSAVYLCASSLSVTAEFYGYTFGSGTRLTVV.

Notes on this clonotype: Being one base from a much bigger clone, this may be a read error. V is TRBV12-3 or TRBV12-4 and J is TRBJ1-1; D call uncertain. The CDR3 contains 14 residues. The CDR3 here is CVSRTSMEGTEAFF. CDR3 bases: TGTGTCAGCAGGACTTCAATGGAAGGAACTGAAGCTTTCTTT.

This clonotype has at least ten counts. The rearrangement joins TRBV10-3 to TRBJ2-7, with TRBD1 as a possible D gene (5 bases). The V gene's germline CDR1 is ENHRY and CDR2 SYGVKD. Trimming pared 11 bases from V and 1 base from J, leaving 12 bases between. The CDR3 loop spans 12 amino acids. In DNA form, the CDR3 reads TGTGCCGCCCAGGGTGCGTCCTACGAGCAGTACTTC. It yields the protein CAAQGASYEQYF.

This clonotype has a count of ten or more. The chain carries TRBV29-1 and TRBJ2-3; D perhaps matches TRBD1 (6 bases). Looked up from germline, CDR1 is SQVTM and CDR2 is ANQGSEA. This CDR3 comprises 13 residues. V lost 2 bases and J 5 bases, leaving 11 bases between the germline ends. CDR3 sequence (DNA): TGCAGCGTTGAACAGGGGTGGGGAGATACGCAGTATTTT. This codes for CSVEQGWGDTQYF.

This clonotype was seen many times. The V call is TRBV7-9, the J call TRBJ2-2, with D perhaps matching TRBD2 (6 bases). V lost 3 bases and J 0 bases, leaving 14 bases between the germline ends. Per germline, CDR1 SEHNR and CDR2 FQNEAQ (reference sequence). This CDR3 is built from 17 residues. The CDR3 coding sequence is TGTGCCAGCAGCTTCGGACGGGGGAAAGCGAACACCGGGGAGCTGTTTTTT. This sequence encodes CASSFGRGKANTGELFF.

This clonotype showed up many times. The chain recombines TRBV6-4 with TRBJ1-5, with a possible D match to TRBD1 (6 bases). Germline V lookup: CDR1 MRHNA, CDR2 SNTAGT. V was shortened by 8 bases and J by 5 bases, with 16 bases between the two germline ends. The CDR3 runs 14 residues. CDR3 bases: TGTGCCAGCTTGACAGGCGTCGGTGATCAGCCCCAGCATTTT. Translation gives CASLTGVGDQPQHF.

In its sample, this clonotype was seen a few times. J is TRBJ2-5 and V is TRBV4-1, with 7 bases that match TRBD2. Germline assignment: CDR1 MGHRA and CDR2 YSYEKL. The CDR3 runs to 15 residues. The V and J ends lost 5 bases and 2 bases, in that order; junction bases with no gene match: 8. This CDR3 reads CASSAPSGLQETQYF. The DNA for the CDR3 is TGCGCCAGCAGCGCCCCTAGCGGACTACAAGAGACCCAGTACTTC.

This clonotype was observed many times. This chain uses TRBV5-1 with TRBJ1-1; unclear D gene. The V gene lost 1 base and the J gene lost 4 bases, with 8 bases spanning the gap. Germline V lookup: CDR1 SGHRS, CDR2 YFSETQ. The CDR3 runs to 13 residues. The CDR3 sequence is CASSLYRPTEAFF. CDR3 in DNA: TGCGCCAGCAGCTTGTATAGGCCCACTGAAGCTTTCTTT.

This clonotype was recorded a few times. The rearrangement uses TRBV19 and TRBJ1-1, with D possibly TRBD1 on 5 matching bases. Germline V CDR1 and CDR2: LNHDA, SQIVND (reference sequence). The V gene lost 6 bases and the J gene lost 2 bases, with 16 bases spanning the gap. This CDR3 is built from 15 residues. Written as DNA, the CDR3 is TGTGCCAGTAGCCCTCAGGGAGGTTACAACACTGAAGCTTTCTTT. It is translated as CASSPQGGYNTEAFF.

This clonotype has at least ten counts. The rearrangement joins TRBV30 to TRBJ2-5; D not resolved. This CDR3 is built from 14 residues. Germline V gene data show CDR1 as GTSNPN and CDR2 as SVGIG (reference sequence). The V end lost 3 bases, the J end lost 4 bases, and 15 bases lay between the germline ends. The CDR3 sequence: CAWSGRSVGETQYF. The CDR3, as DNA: TGTGCCTGGAGCGGACGGTCGGTGGGAGAGACCCAGTACTTC.

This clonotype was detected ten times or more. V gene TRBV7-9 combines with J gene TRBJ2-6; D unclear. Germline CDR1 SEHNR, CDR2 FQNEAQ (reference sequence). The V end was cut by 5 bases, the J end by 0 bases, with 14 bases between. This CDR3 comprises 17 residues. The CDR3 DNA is TGTGCCAGCAGCCACCCTTTGAGGATCTCTGGGGCCAACGTCCTGACTTTC. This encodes CASSHPLRISGANVLTF.

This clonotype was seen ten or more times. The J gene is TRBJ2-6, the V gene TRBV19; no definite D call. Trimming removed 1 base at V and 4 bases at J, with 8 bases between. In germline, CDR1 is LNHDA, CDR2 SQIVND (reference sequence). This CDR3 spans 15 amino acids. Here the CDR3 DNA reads TGTGCCAGTAGTATAGGCCCGGACGGGGCCAACGTCCTGACTTTC. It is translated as CASSIGPDGANVLTF.

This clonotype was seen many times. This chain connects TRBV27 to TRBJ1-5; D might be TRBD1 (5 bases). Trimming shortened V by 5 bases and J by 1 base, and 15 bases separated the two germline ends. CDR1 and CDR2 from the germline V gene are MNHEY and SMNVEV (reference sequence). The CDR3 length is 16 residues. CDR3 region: CASSPQGRVSNQPQHF. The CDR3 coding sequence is TGTGCCAGCAGTCCCCAGGGCAGGGTAAGCAATCAGCCCCAGCATTTT.

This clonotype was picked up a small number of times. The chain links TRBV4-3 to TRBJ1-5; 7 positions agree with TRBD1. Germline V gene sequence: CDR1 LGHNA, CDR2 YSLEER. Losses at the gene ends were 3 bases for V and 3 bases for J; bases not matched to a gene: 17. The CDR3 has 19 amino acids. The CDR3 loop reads CASSQTSPQGVPFNQPQHF. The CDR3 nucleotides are TGCGCCAGCAGCCAGACGTCCCCCCAGGGGGTTCCCTTCAATCAGCCCCAGCATTTT.

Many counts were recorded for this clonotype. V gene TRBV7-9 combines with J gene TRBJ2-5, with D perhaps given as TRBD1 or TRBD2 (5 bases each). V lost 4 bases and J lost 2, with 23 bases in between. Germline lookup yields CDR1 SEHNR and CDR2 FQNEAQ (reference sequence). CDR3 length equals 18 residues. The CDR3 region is CASSSTPGTARLQETQYF. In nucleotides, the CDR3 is TGTGCCAGCAGCTCCACCCCTGGGACGGCACGACTACAAGAGACCCAGTACTTC.

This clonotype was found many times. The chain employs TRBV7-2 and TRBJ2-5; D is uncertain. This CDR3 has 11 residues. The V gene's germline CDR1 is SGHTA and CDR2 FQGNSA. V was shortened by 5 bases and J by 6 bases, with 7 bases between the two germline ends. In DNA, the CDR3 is TGTGCCAGCAGCCCTTGGAAGACCCAGTACTTC. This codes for CASSPWKTQYF.

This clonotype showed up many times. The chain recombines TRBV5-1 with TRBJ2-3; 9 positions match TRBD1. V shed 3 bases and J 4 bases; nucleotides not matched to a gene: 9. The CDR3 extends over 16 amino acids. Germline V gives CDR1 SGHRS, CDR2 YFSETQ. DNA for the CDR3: TGCGCCAGCAGCTACCGGGACAGGGTGTTTTCAGATACGCAGTATTTT. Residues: CASSYRDRVFSDTQYF.

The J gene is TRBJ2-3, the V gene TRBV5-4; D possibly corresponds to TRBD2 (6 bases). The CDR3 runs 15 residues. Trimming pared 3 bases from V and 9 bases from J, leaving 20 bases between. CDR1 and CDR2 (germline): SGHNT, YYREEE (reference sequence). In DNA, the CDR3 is TGTGCCAGCAGCTCCCGGGACTCCCTTCGAGGAACGCAGTATTTT. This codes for CASSSRDSLRGTQYF.

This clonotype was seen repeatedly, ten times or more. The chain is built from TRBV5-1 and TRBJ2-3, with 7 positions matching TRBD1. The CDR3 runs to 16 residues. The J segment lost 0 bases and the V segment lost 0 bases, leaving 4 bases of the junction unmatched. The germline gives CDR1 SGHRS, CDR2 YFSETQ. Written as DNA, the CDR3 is TGCGCCAGCAGCTTGGGAGAGGGGGCCAGCACAGATACGCAGTATTTT. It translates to CASSLGEGASTDTQYF.

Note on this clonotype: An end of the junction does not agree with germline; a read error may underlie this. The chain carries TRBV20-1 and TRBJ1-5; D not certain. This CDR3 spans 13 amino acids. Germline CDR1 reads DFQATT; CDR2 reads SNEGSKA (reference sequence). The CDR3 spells CSARRYSSQPQHF. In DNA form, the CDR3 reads TGCAGTGCTAGACGGTATAGCAGTCAGCCCCAGCATTTT.

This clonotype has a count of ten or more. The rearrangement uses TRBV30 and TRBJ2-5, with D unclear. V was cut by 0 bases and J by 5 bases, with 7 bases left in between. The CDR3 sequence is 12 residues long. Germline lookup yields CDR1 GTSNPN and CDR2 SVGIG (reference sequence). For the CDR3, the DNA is TGTGCCTGGAGTGTATCAGCCGAGACCCAGTACTTC. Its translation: CAWSVSAETQYF. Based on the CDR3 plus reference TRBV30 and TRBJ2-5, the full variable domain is SQTIHQWPATLVQPVGSPLSLECTVEGTSNPNLYWYRQAAGRGLQLLFYSVGIGQISSEVPQNLSASRPQDRQFILSSKKLLLSDSGFYLCAWSVSAETQYFGPGTRLLVL.

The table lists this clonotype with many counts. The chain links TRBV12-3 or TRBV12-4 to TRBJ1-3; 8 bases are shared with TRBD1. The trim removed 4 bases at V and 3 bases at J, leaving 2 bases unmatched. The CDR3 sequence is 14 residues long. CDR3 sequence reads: CASSWGQVGNTIYF. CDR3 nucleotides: TGTGCCAGCAGTTGGGGACAGGTTGGAAACACCATATATTTT.

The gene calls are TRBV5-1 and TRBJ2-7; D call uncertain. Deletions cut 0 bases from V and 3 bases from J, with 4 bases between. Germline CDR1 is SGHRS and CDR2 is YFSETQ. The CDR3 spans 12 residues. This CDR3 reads CASSLDHYEQYF. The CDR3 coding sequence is TGCGCCAGCAGCTTGGACCACTACGAGCAGTACTTC.

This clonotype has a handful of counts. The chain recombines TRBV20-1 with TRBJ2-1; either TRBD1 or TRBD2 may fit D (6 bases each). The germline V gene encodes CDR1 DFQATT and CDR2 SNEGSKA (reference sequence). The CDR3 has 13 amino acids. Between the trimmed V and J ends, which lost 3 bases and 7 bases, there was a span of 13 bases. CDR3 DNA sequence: TGCAGTGCTAGCCTCCGGGGGCCAAATGAGCAGTTCTTC. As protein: CSASLRGPNEQFF.